Following are 20 T cell receptor beta chains from one sample sequenced in a study of OX40 agonist ivuxolimab in advanced cancers. Produced via immunoSEQ multiplex PCR; TCRdb's table is partial and in-frame only. The profile covers approximately 66,000 clones, with about 88% appearing a single time and 1.2% taken by the ten largest. Here the sequenced sample was CD4+ or CD8+ T cells sorted from blood, taken in a trial of the OX40 agonist ivuxolimab. These TCRs come from an adult with an advanced solid tumor such as melanoma, head and neck, liver or kidney cancer.

V is TRBV15 and J is TRBJ1-1; 7 nucleotides agree with TRBD1. The CDR3 extends over 14 amino acids. V shed 6 bases, J shed 11 bases, and the junction held 15 bases outside the gene matches. The germline V gene encodes CDR1 LNHNV and CDR2 YYDKDF (reference sequence). Here the CDR3 DNA reads TGTGCCACCAGGTCGACAGGGTTAGGATTGGCCGCTTTCTTT. It encodes CATRSTGLGLAAFF.

The CDR3 nucleotides are TGTGCCAGCAGCAAAGACAGGGGTGATCATCAGCCCCAGCATTTT. Amino acid sequence: CASSKDRGDHQPQHF. This sequence joins TRBV21-1 and TRBJ1-5; TRBD1 is the table's D call and was not checked against the DNA. TRBV21-1 has pseudogene status. The CDR3 has 15 residues.

This clone was seen a single time. The gene calls are TRBV7-2 and TRBJ1-1; D not certain. This CDR3 region has 13 residues. Germline V CDR1 and CDR2: SGHTA, FQGNSA. V was shortened by 5 bases and J by 1 base, with 8 bases between the two germline ends. The CDR3 spells CASSAQRNTEAFF. CDR3 nucleotide sequence: TGTGCCAGCAGCGCACAGCGGAACACTGAAGCTTTCTTT.

The rearrangement links TRBV5-6 to TRBJ2-7; 7 nucleotides agree with TRBD2. CDR3 size: 16 residues. Germline loops: CDR1 SGHDT, CDR2 YYEEEE. With V trimmed by 1 base and J by 2 bases, 9 bases remained unmatched. The CDR3 is CASSLYMLSGAYEQYF. The CDR3, as DNA: TGTGCCAGCAGCTTGTATATGCTAAGCGGGGCCTACGAGCAGTACTTC.

The V and J genes are TRBV11-2 and TRBJ2-7; D uncertain. CDR1 is SGHAT, CDR2 FQNNGV, per germline. Trimming stripped 6 bases from V and 3 bases from J, with 9 bases between. The CDR3 length is 12 residues. The CDR3 protein is CASSRTLYEQYF. CDR3 bases: TGTGCCAGCAGTAGGACCCTCTACGAGCAGTACTTC. The entire variable domain, with the rest obtained from reference TRBV11-2 and TRBJ2-7, is as follows: EAGVAQSPRYKIIEKRQSVAFWCNPISGHATLYWYQQILGQGPKLLIQFQNNGVVDDSQLPKDRFSAERLKGVDSTLKIQPAKLEDSAVYLCASSRTLYEQYFGPGTRLTVT.

The rearrangement links TRBV6-5 to TRBJ2-1; 10 positions agree with TRBD1. CDR3 size: 15 residues. Germline V CDR1 and CDR2: MNHEY, SVGAGI. With 2 bases clipped from V and 8 bases from J, the junction kept 6 bases outside the gene matches. The CDR3 nucleotides read TGTGCCAGCAGTTACCGGGACAGGGGTCTCTATGAGCAGTTCTTC. Protein: CASSYRDRGLYEQFF.

The chain combines TRBV10-1 with TRBJ2-2; D call uncertain. The germline V gene encodes CDR1 WNHNN and CDR2 SYGVQD (reference sequence). The CDR3 is 14 amino acids. The V gene lost 0 bases and the J gene lost 6 bases, with 8 bases spanning the gap. The CDR3 sequence: CASSESRRSGELFF. CDR3 sequence (DNA): TGCGCCAGCAGTGAGTCGCGACGCTCCGGGGAGCTGTTTTTT.

This clone was counted a single time. The chain joins TRBV6-1 to TRBJ2-7, with TRBD2 as a possible D gene (7 bases). The CDR3 has 15 amino acids. V lost 2 bases and J 6 bases, leaving 17 bases between the germline ends. Germline V lookup: CDR1 MNHNS, CDR2 SASEGT. CDR3 coding DNA: TGTGCCAGCAGTGAACTTCGGGGGGCGAGGACCGAGCAGTACTTC. This gives the protein CASSELRGARTEQYF.

This clone was found a few times. The J gene is TRBJ2-3, the V gene TRBV7-9; D not certain. The CDR3 extends over 12 amino acids. Deletions cut 3 bases from V and 4 bases from J, with 5 bases between. Germline V gene lookup returns CDR1 SEHNR and CDR2 FQNEAQ (reference sequence). The CDR3 sequence is CASSFSSDTQYF. The CDR3 nucleotides read TGTGCCAGCAGCTTTTCTTCAGATACGCAGTATTTT.

This clone was detected once. The CDR3 bases are TGTGCTAGTGGTTTGGGGGTGAGCGCGAACACCGGGGAGCTGTTTTTT. Protein product: CASGLGVSANTGELFF. The rearrangement links TRBV12-5 to TRBJ2-2; D remains unclear. Germline CDR1 and CDR2: LGHNT and FRNRAP. The length of the CDR3 is 16 residues. Trimming took 1 base from V and 0 from J, leaving 9 bases between them. Full variable domain (outside the CDR3, taken from reference TRBV12-5 and TRBJ2-2): DARVTQTPRHKVTEMGQEVTMRCQPILGHNTVFWYRQTMMQGLELLAYFRNRAPLDDSGMPKDRFSAEMPDATLATLKIQPSEPRDSAVYFCASGLGVSANTGELFFGEGSRLTVL.

The V call is TRBV10-2, the J call TRBJ2-5, with TRBD2 matching over 9 bases. This CDR3 region has 16 residues. Trimming took 7 bases from V and 2 from J; bases not matched to a gene: 11. Germline CDR1 WSHSY, CDR2 SAAADI. The CDR3 region has the DNA TGCGCCAGCAATCGGCAAGCGGGGGGTGGGCAAGAGACCCAGTACTTC. Amino acid sequence: CASNRQAGGGQETQYF.

A single count supports this clone. The chain combines TRBV2 with TRBJ1-2, with 7 bases fitting TRBD1. Trimming removed 6 bases from V and 4 bases from J; junction bases left unmatched: 8. The CDR3 covers 14 residues. Germline CDR1 SNHLY, CDR2 FYNNEI. The CDR3 region is CASSQNQGVYGYTF. Here the CDR3 DNA reads TGTGCCAGCAGCCAAAACCAGGGGGTCTATGGCTACACCTTC.

In this sample, this clone turned up a few times. The chain links TRBV7-8 to TRBJ1-2; D is uncertain. V was shortened by 2 bases and J by 0 bases, with 7 bases between the two germline ends. Germline CDR1 is SGHVS and CDR2 is FQNEAQ. The CDR3 length is 14 residues. The CDR3 region is CASSLFRSNYGYTF. As DNA, the CDR3 is TGTGCCAGCAGCTTATTTCGGTCTAACTATGGCTACACCTTC.

The count of this clone is one. The chain combines TRBV5-4 with TRBJ2-1; a possible D gene is TRBD2 (6 bases). With 0 bases removed from V and 0 bases from J, the gap between germline ends came to 16 bases. The CDR3 covers 18 residues. Germline assignment: CDR1 SGHNT and CDR2 YYREEE (reference sequence). CDR3 sequence (DNA): TGTGCCAGCAGCTTGGCGGGGAGGCGGGGCCGCTCCTACAATGAGCAGTTCTTC. Translation: CASSLAGRRGRSYNEQFF.

The chain recombines TRBV29-1 with TRBJ1-4; 10 bases fit TRBD1. Germline CDR1 reads SQVTM; CDR2 reads ANQGSEA. This CDR3 region has 12 residues. The J segment lost 7 bases and the V segment lost 4 bases, leaving 0 bases of the junction unmatched. The CDR3 sequence: CSVGTGGEKLFF. The CDR3 DNA follows: TGCAGCGTTGGGACAGGGGGTGAAAAACTGTTTTTT.

The V call is TRBV18, the J call TRBJ2-2, with 8 bases lining up with TRBD1. In germline, CDR1 is KGHSH, CDR2 LQKENI. The CDR3 has 15 residues. V trimming: 3 bases; J trimming: 5 bases; junction bases outside the gene matches: 5. CDR3 DNA: TGTGCCAGCTCACCGTTGACAGGGGATACCGGGGAGCTGTTTTTT. Translating it yields CASSPLTGDTGELFF.

The chain combines TRBV29-1 with TRBJ2-1, with 8 bases lining up with TRBD1. V dropped 3 bases and J dropped 9; count of bases not matched to a gene: 10. CDR1 is SQVTM and CDR2 is ANQGSEA in the germline V gene. CDR3 length: 14 residues. The CDR3 loop reads CSVEKAGGIGEQFF. CDR3 DNA sequence: TGCAGCGTTGAGAAGGCAGGGGGCATCGGTGAGCAGTTCTTC.

The rearrangement links TRBV5-1 to TRBJ2-5; 10 bases match TRBD1. Germline V gene lookup returns CDR1 SGHRS and CDR2 YFSETQ. The CDR3 runs to 14 residues. Trimming at V came to 3 bases and at J to 4 bases, leaving 3 bases not matched to a gene. CDR3 amino acids: CASSSWTGGETQYF. CDR3 coding DNA: TGCGCCAGCAGCTCCTGGACAGGGGGAGAGACCCAGTACTTC. Full variable domain (remainder filled in from reference TRBV5-1 and TRBJ2-5): KAGVTQTPRYLIKTRGQQVTLSCSPISGHRSVSWYQQTPGQGLQFLFEYFSETQRNKGNFPGRFSGRQFSNSRSEMNVSTLELGDSALYLCASSSWTGGETQYFGPGTRLLVL.

The CDR3 sequence is CASSKEGGWQETQYF. As DNA, the CDR3 is TGTGCCAGCAGCAAAGAGGGTGGCTGGCAAGAGACCCAGTACTTC. The gene calls are TRBV7-9 and TRBJ2-5; TRBD2 is a possible D gene (5 bases). Germline V gives CDR1 SEHNR, CDR2 FQNEAQ (reference sequence). The V end was cut by 5 bases, the J end by 2 bases, with 15 bases between. The CDR3 is made up of 15 amino acids.

In its sample, this clone was seen a few times. The chain combines TRBV6-6 with TRBJ1-6, with D possibly TRBD1 on 5 matching bases. Germline CDR1 and CDR2: MNHNY and SVGAGI (reference sequence). This CDR3 is 14 amino acids long. The germline V and J ends were trimmed by 4 bases and 14 bases, with 18 bases remaining between them. The CDR3 protein is CASSSGVGVRSLHF. CDR3 sequence (DNA): TGTGCCAGCAGTTCTGGGGTGGGGGTCCGTTCCCTCCACTTT.